This entry lists 21 T cell receptor beta chains sequenced from one sample in a study of regulatory T cells in long-lasting Graves disease. Researchers made TCR beta libraries by using iRepertoire HTBI primers and running Arm-PCR on CDR3 regions. TCRdb reprocessed the multiplex PCR reads via MiXCR and lists one record per CDR3 protein. The table has 300,000 to 350,000 distinct CDR3 sequences, about 18% seen once. Time point in this sample: persistent/refractory GD, antithyroid drugs over 5 years with positive TRAb. Generation of the TCR library employed RNA extracted from PBMCs. The sequenced sample was peripheral blood mononuclear cells (PBMCs), obtained when the disease was refractory, from a patient treated with antithyroid drugs. The receptors derive from a female donor with Graves disease.

This clonotype was seen a few times. The J gene is TRBJ1-1, the V gene TRBV6-2 or TRBV6-3; weak D call: TRBD1 (6 bases). Trimming left V 6 bases short and J 0 bases short, with 8 bases between. This CDR3 is built from 13 residues. Germline values: CDR1 MNHEY, CDR2 SVGEGT. DNA of the CDR3: TGTGCCAGCAGATGGACAGTGAACACTGAAGCTTTCTTT. It specifies CASRWTVNTEAFF.

In this sample, this clonotype turned up a few times. V is TRBV4-1 and J is TRBJ2-7, with 7 bases aligning to TRBD1. Unmatched junction bases numbered 4, after V lost 0 bases and J lost 2 bases. The germline V gene has CDR1 MGHRA and CDR2 YSYEKL. The CDR3 length is 15 residues. The chain's CDR3 is CASSQEYRGAYEQYF. CDR3 in DNA: TGCGCCAGCAGCCAAGAATACAGGGGAGCCTACGAGCAGTACTTC.

This clonotype was found many times. The V and J genes are TRBV6-2 or TRBV6-3 and TRBJ2-5, with 12 bases lining up with TRBD2. Germline V gene sequence: CDR1 MNHEY, CDR2 SVGEGT. The V and J ends lost 8 bases and 1 base, in that order; junction bases with no gene match: 5. CDR3 length equals 15 residues. DNA for the CDR3: TGTGCCAGCGGAACTAGCGGGGGGTCCCAAGAGACCCAGTACTTC. Its protein is CASGTSGGSQETQYF.

A word on this clonotype: It may be a read error: a sequence one base away is much more abundant. This chain uses TRBV29-1 with TRBJ1-2, with D possibly being TRBD1 (5 bases). The CDR3 has 12 residues. Germline V gives CDR1 SQVTM, CDR2 ANQGSEA. Trimming stripped 4 bases from V and 8 bases from J, with 14 bases between. The CDR3 bases are TGCAGCGTTGGAAGGGGTTACGAGGGCTACACCTTC. It encodes CSVGRGYEGYTF.

This clonotype showed up just a few times. The chain combines TRBV10-3 with TRBJ1-5, with 8 bases lining up with TRBD1. V shed 0 bases, J shed 2 bases, and the junction held 3 bases outside the gene matches. Germline loops: CDR1 ENHRY, CDR2 SYGVKD. The CDR3 is made up of 16 amino acids. CDR3 amino acids: CAISESGTGGNQPQHF. The CDR3 DNA reads TGTGCCATCAGTGAGTCTGGGACAGGAGGCAATCAGCCCCAGCATTTT.

The chain carries TRBV18 and TRBJ1-1; no firm D call. This CDR3 has 15 residues. Trimming removed 4 bases at V and 0 bases at J, with 12 bases between. Germline loops: CDR1 KGHSH, CDR2 LQKENI. CDR3 amino acids: CASSQLQKLNTEAFF. CDR3 coding DNA: TGTGCCAGCTCACAACTACAGAAGTTGAACACTGAAGCTTTCTTT.

This clonotype occurred many times. This chain connects TRBV3-1 to TRBJ2-5, with 9 bases lining up with TRBD1. CDR3 length: 14 amino acids. Germline V gene sequence: CDR1 LGHDT, CDR2 YNNKEL (reference sequence). Trimming took 3 bases from V and 8 from J; bases not matched to a gene: 7. CDR3 nucleotides: TGTGCCAGCAGCCACCTCGGACAGGGGAGAACCCAGTACTTC. This sequence encodes CASSHLGQGRTQYF.

This clonotype came up many times. The J gene is TRBJ2-7, the V gene TRBV30; weak D call: TRBD2 (6 bases). Per the germline V gene, CDR1 is GTSNPN and CDR2 is SVGIG (reference sequence). This CDR3 contains 14 residues. With 4 bases removed from V and 3 bases from J, the gap between germline ends came to 16 bases. In DNA, the CDR3 is TGTGCCTGGACCCAGAGTGGACTAATCTACGAGCAGTACTTC. It encodes CAWTQSGLIYEQYF.

The J gene is TRBJ2-7, the V gene TRBV25-1, with a possible D match to TRBD2 (6 bases). Trimming left V 4 bases short and J 4 bases short, with 17 bases between. The germline V gene encodes CDR1 MGHDK and CDR2 SYGVNS. CDR3 length: 15 amino acids. The CDR3: CASSAPGGARYEQYF. DNA of the CDR3: TGTGCCAGCAGTGCCCCAGGAGGGGCGCGGTACGAGCAGTACTTC.

About this clonotype itself: One end of the junction does not line up with germline, which may come from a read error. The rearrangement joins TRBV6-2 or TRBV6-3 to TRBJ2-7, with D perhaps TRBD1 (6 bases). Per germline, CDR1 MNHEY and CDR2 SVGEGT. CDR3 length equals 16 residues. CDR3 nucleotides: TGTACCAGCAGTTCAAGAACCCACAGGGATCGGGACGAGCAGTACTTC. This gives the protein CTSSSRTHRDRDEQYF.

This chain joins TRBV12-3 or TRBV12-4 and TRBJ1-5; D possibly corresponds to TRBD1 (6 bases). The CDR3 is 14 amino acids. The ends were cut back, 3 bases at V and 9 bases at J, with 15 bases in the middle. The CDR3 DNA is TGTGCCAGCAGTTTCTCAGGGGCGCCTAGGCCCCAGCATTTT. Protein product: CASSFSGAPRPQHF.

V gene TRBV20-1 combines with J gene TRBJ2-5; TRBD2 matches at 8 bases. The J call may be incorrect, as the DNA end agrees better with TRBJ2-1. The CDR3 is made up of 15 amino acids. CDR1 is DFQATT and CDR2 is SNEGSKA in the germline V gene (reference sequence). The CDR3 spells CSAPKSGRNVDEQFF. The CDR3 nucleotides are TGCAGTGCTCCAAAAAGCGGGAGAAACGTAGATGAGCAGTTCTTC.

On this clonotype itself: A junction boundary mismatches the germline segment, possibly from a read error. The J gene is TRBJ2-7, the V gene TRBV7-9; D unresolved. In germline, CDR1 is SEHNR, CDR2 FQNEAQ (reference sequence). This CDR3 is built from 12 residues. The CDR3 sequence is CASLPELGDPSF. The DNA for the CDR3 is TGTGCCAGCCTCCCCGAGCTCGGCGACCCCTCTTTC.

The genes are TRBV7-9 and TRBJ1-1; D is ambiguous. V was clipped by 2 bases and J by 0 bases, with 7 bases between them. This CDR3 region has 14 residues. CDR1 and CDR2 (germline): SEHNR, FQNEAQ (reference sequence). The CDR3 nucleotides are TGTGCCAGCAGCTTAAACCTTATGAACACTGAAGCTTTCTTT. This gives the protein CASSLNLMNTEAFF.

This clonotype has a handful of counts. This chain connects TRBV29-1 to TRBJ1-1; D uncertain. This CDR3 region has 12 residues. Germline V lookup: CDR1 SQVTM, CDR2 ANQGSEA. Trimming removed 6 bases at V and 0 bases at J, with 8 bases between. CDR3 DNA sequence: TGCAGCGTCTCGGGGATGAACACTGAAGCTTTCTTT. Protein sequence: CSVSGMNTEAFF.

Only a few counts were recorded for this clonotype. The V and J genes are TRBV20-1 and TRBJ1-5, with 7 bases that match TRBD1. Germline V gene data show CDR1 as DFQATT and CDR2 as SNEGSKA (reference sequence). Trimming at V came to 2 bases and at J to 0 bases, leaving 4 bases not matched to a gene. This CDR3 contains 15 residues. CDR3 DNA sequence: TGCAGTGCTAGACCCGGGACAGCTAGCAATCAGCCCCAGCATTTT. Translating it yields CSARPGTASNQPQHF.

The sample holds many counts of this clonotype. The rearrangement uses TRBV12-3 or TRBV12-4 and TRBJ2-1; 10 nucleotides line up with TRBD2. V was pared by 5 bases and J by 0 bases, with 4 bases of the junction left unmatched. This CDR3 has 16 residues. CDR3 DNA sequence: TGTGCCAGCAGTACTAGCGGGGACAGCTCCTACAATGAGCAGTTCTTC. Amino acids: CASSTSGDSSYNEQFF.

This clonotype was detected ten times or more. This CDR3 reads CASSLDGKTLRDTEAFF. The DNA of the CDR3 is TGTGCCAGCAGCTTAGATGGCAAAACCCTTCGGGACACTGAAGCTTTCTTT. The chain carries TRBV7-2 and TRBJ1-1, with unresolved D. The CDR3 length is 17 residues. CDR1 SGHTA and CDR2 FQGNSA come from the germline V gene. Trimming cost V 1 base and J 3 bases, with 18 bases left between them.

The chain is built from TRBV3-1 and TRBJ2-3; 7 bases are shared with TRBD2. V was clipped by 5 bases and J by 3 bases; unmatched bases: 11. Germline V gives CDR1 LGHDT, CDR2 YNNKEL (reference sequence). This CDR3 spans 16 amino acids. Here the CDR3 reads CASSTSSGGPTDTQYF. CDR3 DNA sequence: TGTGCCAGCAGCACCTCTAGCGGCGGGCCGACAGATACGCAGTATTTT.

The V call is TRBV6-2 or TRBV6-3, the J call TRBJ1-1; D remains unclear. The germline V gene has CDR1 MNHEY and CDR2 SVGEGT. The V end was cut by 0 bases, the J end by 2 bases, with 13 bases between. The CDR3 has 16 amino acids. The CDR3 here is CASSYSPRERNTEAFF. Written as DNA, the CDR3 is TGTGCCAGCAGTTACTCGCCCAGAGAAAGAAACACTGAAGCTTTCTTT.

This clonotype showed up many times. This sequence joins TRBV11-2 and TRBJ2-5; 7 nucleotides line up with TRBD1. This CDR3 has 17 residues. The germline V gene has CDR1 SGHAT and CDR2 FQNNGV. Unmatched junction bases numbered 12, after V lost 5 bases and J lost 0 bases. The CDR3 coding sequence is TGTGCCAGCAGCCCAGCCAGGGGGTCGCTAAACCAAGAGACCCAGTACTTC. It encodes CASSPARGSLNQETQYF.